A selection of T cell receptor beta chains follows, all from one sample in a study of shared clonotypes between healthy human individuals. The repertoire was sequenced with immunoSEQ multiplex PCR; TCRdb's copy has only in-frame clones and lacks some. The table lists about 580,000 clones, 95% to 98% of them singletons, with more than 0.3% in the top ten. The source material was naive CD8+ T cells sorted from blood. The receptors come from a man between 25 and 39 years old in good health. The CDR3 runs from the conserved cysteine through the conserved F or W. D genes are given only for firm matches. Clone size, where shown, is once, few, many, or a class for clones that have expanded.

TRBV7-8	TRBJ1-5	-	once	TGTGCCAGCGGTGAATACAGGGCGCAGTATAGCAATCAGCCCCAGCATTTT	CASGEYRAQYSNQPQHF
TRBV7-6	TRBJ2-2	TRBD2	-	TGTGCCAGCAGTTCGGGACTAGCGGGACCCGGGGAGCTGTTTTTT	CASSSGLAGPGELFF
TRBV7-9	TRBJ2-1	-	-	TGTGCCAGCAGCTTTTATTACAATGAGCAGTTCTTC	CASSFYYNEQFF
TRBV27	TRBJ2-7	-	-	TGTGCCAGCAGTCAGGGAAGGGGGCAGTACTTC	CASSQGRGQYF
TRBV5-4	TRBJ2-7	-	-	TGTGCCAGCAGCGCGGGGGACACTCCCTACGAGCAGTACTTC	CASSAGDTPYEQYF
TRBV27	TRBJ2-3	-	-	TGTGCCAGCAGTTTATACGCGGGGATTGAGGCAGATACGCAGTATTTT	CASSLYAGIEADTQYF
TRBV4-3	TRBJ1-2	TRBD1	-	TGCGCCAGCAGCCAAGACAGGACAGGGCTCTATGGCTACACCTTC	CASSQDRTGLYGYTF
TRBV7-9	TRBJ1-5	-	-	TGTGCCAGCAGCTTAGAGGCAGGCAATCAGCCCCAGCATTTT	CASSLEAGNQPQHF
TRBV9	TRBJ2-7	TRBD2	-	TGTGCCAGCAGCGTAGTCGATAGCGGGAGCTACGAGCAGTACTTC	CASSVVDSGSYEQYF
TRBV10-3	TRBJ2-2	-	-	TGTGCCATCAGTGTTGGGACCGCCGGGGAGCTGTTTTTT	CAISVGTAGELFF
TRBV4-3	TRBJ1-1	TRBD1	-	TGCGCCAGCAGCCCTTACCTGCCCGGGACAGTTAACACTGAAGCTTTCTTT	CASSPYLPGTVNTEAFF
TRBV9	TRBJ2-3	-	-	TGTGCCAGCAGCGTTTCCGGAGACACAGATACGCAGTATTTT	CASSVSGDTDTQYF
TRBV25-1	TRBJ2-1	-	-	TGTGCCAGCATGCAGGGGAATGAGCAGTTCTTC	CASMQGNEQFF
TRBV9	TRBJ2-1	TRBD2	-	TGTGCCAGCAGCGTAGGTGGTAGCGGGGCTACGTTCTTC	CASSVGGSGATFF
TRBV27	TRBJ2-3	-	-	TGTGCCAGCAGTTTTGTGGATAGCACAGATACGCAGTATTTT	CASSFVDSTDTQYF
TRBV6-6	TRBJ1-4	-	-	TGTGCCAGCAGTACCCTAAATCTCCGGGTTGAAAAACTGTTTTTT	CASSTLNLRVEKLFF
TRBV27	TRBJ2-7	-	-	TGTGCCAGCTCGAGGGGGGATCGCAACGAGCAGTACTTC	CASSRGDRNEQYF